These T cell receptor beta chains were read from a single sample in a study of shared clonotypes between healthy human individuals. TCRdb's copy holds only in-frame clones and misses some; the assay was immunoSEQ multiplex PCR. The sample gives 950,000 to 1,100,000 clones, about four fifths of which show up once; 0.5% to 0.65% is in the top ten. Sequencing input: memory CD4+ T cells from PBMCs. The receptor source for this set is a man aged 18 to 35 in good health. Some clones in this sample may be carry-over from other donors' samples. CDR3s include the opening cysteine and the closing phenylalanine or tryptophan. Fields, in order: CDR3 protein, clone size, J gene, V gene. Rows give clone size only sometimes, using once, few, many, or a class for an expanded clone.

CAWSRRVGSGRRDTQYF | . | TRBJ2-3 | TRBV30
CASSALGLAGNNEQFF | . | TRBJ2-1 | TRBV9
CSARRDNEQFF | . | TRBJ2-1 | TRBV20-1
CASRYGLNYGYTF | . | TRBJ1-2 | TRBV28
CASSPGSPYEQYF | . | TRBJ2-7 | TRBV18
CASSPKANVLTF | . | TRBJ2-6 | TRBV7-2
CASSDRTGGTGELFF | . | TRBJ1-4 | TRBV2
CASSIQGGNYGYTF | few | TRBJ1-2 | TRBV28
CAWTSGRINEQFF | . | TRBJ2-1 | TRBV30
CASSAGLRYNEQFF | . | TRBJ2-1 | TRBV9
CASSQLHVQGRNEQYF | . | TRBJ2-7 | TRBV18
CASSTSQAGAYEQYF | few | TRBJ2-7 | TRBV27
CASSANSGTVYEQYF | once | TRBJ2-7 | TRBV2